One sample yielded the 16 T cell receptor beta chains listed below, sequenced in a study of cytomegalovirus exposure and HLA in healthy donors. Some clones are missing from TCRdb's copy, which holds only in-frame ones; the method was immunoSEQ multiplex PCR. The sample yields more than 250,000 clones, 86% seen once. The sample was PBMCs. The receptor set was obtained from a woman younger than 35 in good health and CMV-seronegative.

The chain joins TRBV4-2 to TRBJ2-2; a possible D gene is TRBD2 (5 bases). CDR3 length: 15 amino acids. The germline CDR1 and CDR2 sequences are LGHNA and YNFKEQ. Trimming cost V 2 bases and J 3 bases, with 10 bases left between them. CDR3 DNA: TGTGCCAGCAGCCAACCGGGAATGGACACCGGGGAGCTGTTTTTT. Amino acid sequence: CASSQPGMDTGELFF.

The CDR3 DNA reads TGTGCCAGCAGCGCCAGGACAGACAGCAGCTCCTACAATGAGCAGTTCTTC. As protein: CASSARTDSSSYNEQFF. The chain has TRBV11-1 and TRBJ2-1, with D possibly matching TRBD1 (6 bases). The germline gives CDR1 SGHAT, CDR2 FQDESV (reference sequence). The CDR3 has 17 residues. V was cut by 5 bases and J by 0 bases, with 17 bases left in between.

The chain has TRBV28 and TRBJ1-3, with D maybe TRBD1 (5 bases). Between the trimmed V and J ends, which lost 5 bases and 0 bases, there was a span of 5 bases. The CDR3 is 13 residues long. CDR1 is MDHEN and CDR2 is SYDVKM in the germline V gene. The CDR3 loop is CASSDSSGNTIYF. The CDR3 region has the DNA TGTGCCAGCAGTGACAGCTCTGGAAACACCATATATTTT.

The rearrangement uses TRBV7-2 and TRBJ2-1; 9 nucleotides agree with TRBD1. CDR3 length equals 14 residues. CDR1 and CDR2 (germline): SGHTA, FQGNSA. V was clipped by 6 bases and J by 6 bases; unmatched bases: 6. The CDR3 DNA is TGTGCCAGCAGTCCCGGGACAGGGCGCAATGAGCAGTTCTTC. This encodes CASSPGTGRNEQFF. The entire variable domain, with the rest obtained from reference TRBV7-2 and TRBJ2-1, is as follows: GAGVSQSPSNKVTEKGKDVELRCDPISGHTALYWYRQSLGQGLEFLIYFQGNSAPDKSGLPSDRFSAERTGGSVSTLTIQRTQQEDSAVYLCASSPGTGRNEQFFGPGTRLTVL.

The chain employs TRBV7-9 and TRBJ1-1; tentatively, D is TRBD1 (5 bases). The V end lost 2 bases, the J end lost 2 bases, and 9 bases lay between the germline ends. CDR3 size: 14 residues. The germline V gene has CDR1 SEHNR and CDR2 FQNEAQ (reference sequence). This CDR3 is CASSLSDSNTEAFF. CDR3 DNA: TGTGCCAGCAGCTTAAGCGACAGCAACACTGAAGCTTTCTTT.

The V call is TRBV7-8, the J call TRBJ2-7; 14 bases fit TRBD2. The CDR3 has 15 amino acids. Germline CDR1 SGHVS, CDR2 FQNEAQ. Unmatched junction bases numbered 4, after V lost 5 bases and J lost 4 bases. CDR3 amino acids: CASSTRTSGRYEQYF. DNA of the CDR3: TGTGCCAGCAGCACCCGGACTAGCGGGAGGTACGAGCAGTACTTC.

The chain joins TRBV28 to TRBJ2-7; D is undetermined. The V end lost 2 bases, the J end lost 2 bases, and 10 bases lay between the germline ends. In germline, CDR1 is MDHEN, CDR2 SYDVKM. CDR3 length equals 14 residues. CDR3 nucleotides: TGTGCCAGCAGTTTACGGTCCCTAACCTACGAGCAGTACTTC. It codes for CASSLRSLTYEQYF.

This clone was picked up one time. V is TRBV7-2 and J is TRBJ1-1, with a possible D match to TRBD1 (5 bases). Germline V gene lookup returns CDR1 SGHTA and CDR2 FQGNSA. The germline V and J ends were trimmed by 0 bases and 5 bases, with 13 bases remaining between them. The CDR3 runs to 15 residues. For the CDR3, the DNA is TGTGCCAGCAGCTTAGCGTATCTGGCAGGGACTGAAGCTTTCTTT. It is translated as CASSLAYLAGTEAFF.

The gene calls are TRBV7-2 and TRBJ2-7, with 8 nucleotides matching TRBD2. The germline gives CDR1 SGHTA, CDR2 FQGNSA. The CDR3 contains 13 residues. The ends lost 2 bases at V and 7 bases at J; junction bases unmatched: 4. The CDR3, as DNA: TGTGCCAGCAGCTTACAGCGGGAGAAAGAGCAGTACTTC. Its translation: CASSLQREKEQYF.

The chain employs TRBV25-1 and TRBJ2-1; 9 bases agree with TRBD2. The V segment lost 1 base and the J segment 7 bases; nucleotides outside the gene matches: 11. CDR3 length: 17 residues. Germline CDR1 reads MGHDK; CDR2 reads SYGVNS. CDR3 region: CASSEWGLSREGNEQFF. For the CDR3, the DNA is TGTGCCAGCAGTGAATGGGGGCTTTCGCGGGAGGGGAATGAGCAGTTCTTC.

This clone was picked up a small number of times. The DNA of the CDR3 is TGTGCCAGCAGTTTATCGGCGGCGGAGGGCCCCTACGAGCAGTACTTC. It specifies CASSLSAAEGPYEQYF. The genes are TRBV27 and TRBJ2-7; a possible D gene is TRBD2 (6 bases). The V gene lost 0 bases and the J gene lost 2 bases, with 14 bases spanning the gap. CDR1 is MNHEY, CDR2 SMNVEV, per germline (reference sequence). The CDR3 has 16 residues.

The chain recombines TRBV6-5 with TRBJ2-1; TRBD2 matches at 15 bases. This CDR3 is built from 15 residues. CDR1 is MNHEY and CDR2 is SVGAGI in the germline V gene. The V gene end was trimmed by 7 bases and the J gene end by 9 bases; junction bases not matched to a gene: 7. CDR3 loop: CASTTMGLAGGEQFF. Written as DNA, the CDR3 is TGTGCCAGCACTACCATGGGACTAGCGGGAGGTGAGCAGTTCTTC.

CDR3 amino acids: CASSPETSGRGNEQFF. The CDR3 DNA reads as TGTGCCAGCAGCCCAGAGACTAGCGGGAGGGGCAATGAGCAGTTCTTC. The chain links TRBV7-8 to TRBJ2-1; 14 nucleotides line up with TRBD2. This CDR3 spans 16 amino acids. Germline lookup yields CDR1 SGHVS and CDR2 FQNEAQ. J was trimmed by 6 bases and V by 5 bases; bases with no gene match: 6.

This clone was observed a few times. V and J are TRBV6-5 and TRBJ2-7; 8 nucleotides align to TRBD2. After removal of 0 bases from V and 5 bases from J, the junction contained 9 bases not matched to a gene. The CDR3 runs to 16 residues. Germline loops: CDR1 MNHEY, CDR2 SVGAGI. CDR3 protein: CASSYSSGEGGDEQYF. The DNA of the CDR3 is TGTGCCAGCAGTTACTCTAGCGGGGAGGGGGGGGACGAGCAGTACTTC.

The chain employs TRBV28 and TRBJ2-6; 7 bases fit TRBD1. The CDR3 totals 14 residues. The V segment lost 8 bases and the J segment 2 bases; nucleotides outside the gene matches: 3. Germline V gene sequence: CDR1 MDHEN, CDR2 SYDVKM. In DNA, the CDR3 is TGTGCCAGCGGCCAGGGGGCTGGGGCCAACGTCCTGACTTTC. Translation: CASGQGAGANVLTF. The full variable domain, completed using reference TRBV28 and TRBJ2-6, is DVKVTQSSRYLVKRTGEKVFLECVQDMDHENMFWYRQDPGLGLRLIYFSYDVKMKEKGDIPEGYSVSREKKERFSLILESASTNQTSMYLCASGQGAGANVLTFGAGSRLTVL.

The J gene is TRBJ1-2, the V gene TRBV5-8; D unclear. The CDR3 length is 14 residues. Trimming removed 4 bases from V and 8 bases from J, with 18 bases in between. Germline V gene data show CDR1 as SGHTS and CDR2 as YDEGEE. For the CDR3, the DNA is TGTGCCAGCAGCCCAGCCGGGGTAATCAAGGGCTACACCTTC. Amino acid sequence: CASSPAGVIKGYTF.